The TCR beta chain described here comes from a study of T cells in Graves' hyperthyroidism and ophthalmopathy. Points on this clonotype: What it recognizes is unknown.

Germline V gives CDR1 SGHVS, CDR2 FNYEAQ. Trimming took off 5 bases at V and 4 bases at J, with 24 bases between the two ends. CDR3 size: 17 residues. TCR beta CDR3 regions were amplified from RNA. An initial round of RT-PCR targeting the TCR CDR3 relied on the HTBI primer set. TCRdb called the multiplex PCR reads again in MiXCR, with one record for every CDR3 protein. The data contain approximately 520,000 distinct CDR3 sequences, approximately 25% of them singletons. Patients with uncontrolled infections, other autoimmune diseases, pregnancy or lactation were excluded. Each 10 ml fresh peripheral blood draw supplied the PBMCs. Regarding the study as a whole: Ophthalmopathy could be told apart from stable hyperthyroidism with a 13 V-J model. The blood repertoire included most of the expanded thyroid clonotypes above 0.001.

The chain combines TRBV7-6 with TRBJ2-7; D might be TRBD2 (6 bases). The source is a woman under 40 with Graves' ophthalmopathy. Sequencing was performed on blood. As DNA, the CDR3 is TGTGCCAGCAGCCCCTACCTTATCGGGGGTCCGGATTACGAGCAGTACTTC. Residues: CASSPYLIGGPDYEQYF.